This record looks at one TCR beta chain sequence and its context. The CDR3 has 15 residues. Looked up from germline, CDR1 is LGHDT and CDR2 is YNNKEL (reference sequence). Trimming cost V 1 base and J 1 base, with 10 bases left between them. These data are taken from a study of blood T cell repertoires in COVID-19. Whole-study context: COVID-19 samples from acute and convalescent phases originated in the United States, Italy and Spain. From T cells, B-cell-depleted T cells, or PBMCs came the material, which was cDNA or gDNA.

Source study methods: It was from reference gene primer amplification that nucleated cell counts were estimated. This table comes from immunoSEQ multiplex PCR, and its TCRdb copy is limited to in-frame clones, with some not included. Clone size and V and J calls were adopted from that table, with D and trimming inferred from the DNA. The sample has around 100,000 clones; 85% are singletons. The source of this sequence is a middle-aged man with active or convalescent COVID-19. The sample comprised peripheral blood. The V gene is TRBV3-1 (or the pseudogene TRBV3-2), the J gene TRBJ2-5, with D possibly being TRBD2 (7 bases). In nucleotides, the CDR3 is TGTGCCAGCAGCCAAGGGGGAGGGGGCCAAGAGACCCAGTACTTC. It is translated as CASSQGGGGQETQYF.